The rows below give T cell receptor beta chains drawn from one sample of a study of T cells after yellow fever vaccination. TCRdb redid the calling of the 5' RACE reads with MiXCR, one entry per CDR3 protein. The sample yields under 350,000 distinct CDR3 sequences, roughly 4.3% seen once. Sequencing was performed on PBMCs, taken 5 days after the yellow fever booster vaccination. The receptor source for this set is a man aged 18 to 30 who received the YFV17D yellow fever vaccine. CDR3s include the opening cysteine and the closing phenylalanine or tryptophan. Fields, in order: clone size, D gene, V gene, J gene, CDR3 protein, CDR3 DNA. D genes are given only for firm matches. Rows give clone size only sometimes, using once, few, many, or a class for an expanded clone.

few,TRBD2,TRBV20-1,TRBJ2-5,CSARDSGGGQETQYF,TGCAGTGCTAGGGATAGCGGGGGGGGACAAGAGACCCAGTACTTC
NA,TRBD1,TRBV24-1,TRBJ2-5,CATSGGTGRVETQYF,TGTGCCACCAGTGGAGGGACAGGACGGGTAGAGACCCAGTACTTC
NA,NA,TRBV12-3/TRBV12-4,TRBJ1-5,CASSLMMSSNQPQHF,TGTGCCAGCAGTTTAATGATGTCTAGCAATCAGCCCCAGCATTTT
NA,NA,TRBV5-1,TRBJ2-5,CASSFFPRGEETQYF,TGCGCCAGCAGCTTTTTTCCCAGGGGGGAAGAGACCCAGTACTTC
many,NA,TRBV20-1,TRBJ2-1,CSARDTGGYDHNEQFF,TGCAGTGCTAGAGATACCGGGGGCTACGACCACAATGAGCAGTTCTTC
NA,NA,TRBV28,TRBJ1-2,CASGGPRPGGHGYTF,TGTGCCAGCGGTGGCCCGAGGCCCGGGGGCCATGGCTACACCTTC
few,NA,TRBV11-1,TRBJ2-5,CASSLSVGSQETQYF,TGTGCCAGCAGCTTAAGTGTGGGAAGCCAAGAGACCCAGTACTTC
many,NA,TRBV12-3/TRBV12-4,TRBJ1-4,CASKKGGDEKLFF,TGTGCCAGCAAGAAGGGAGGGGATGAAAAACTGTTTTTT
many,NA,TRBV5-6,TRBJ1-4,CASSARVGEKLFF,TGTGCCAGCAGCGCCAGGGTGGGGGAAAAACTGTTTTTT
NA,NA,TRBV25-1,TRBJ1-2,CASSEGGGYTF,TGTGCCAGCAGTGAGGGGGGTGGCTACACCTTC
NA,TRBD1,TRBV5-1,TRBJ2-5,CASSLRQGTQETQYF,TGCGCCAGCAGCCTCAGACAGGGGACTCAAGAGACCCAGTACTTC
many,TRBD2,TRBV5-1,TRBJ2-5,CASSLAGTSDETQYF,TGCGCCAGCAGCTTGGCCGGGACTAGCGATGAGACCCAGTACTTC
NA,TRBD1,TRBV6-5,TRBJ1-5,CASSWTGNQPQHF,TGTGCCAGCAGTTGGACAGGAAATCAGCCCCAGCATTTT
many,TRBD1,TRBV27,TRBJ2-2,CASSSLINRGPASNTGELFF,TGTGCCAGCAGTTCTTTGATTAACAGGGGACCCGCTTCGAACACCGGGGAGCTGTTTTTT
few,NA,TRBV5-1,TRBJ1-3,CASRSGNSGNTIYF,TGCGCCAGCAGGTCTGGGAACTCTGGAAACACCATATATTTT
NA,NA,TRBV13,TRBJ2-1,CASSLVGPYNEQFF,TGTGCCAGCAGCTTAGTGGGGCCCTACAATGAGCAGTTCTTC
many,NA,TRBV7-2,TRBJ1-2,CASSSVDYGYTF,TGTGCCAGCAGCTCGGTAGACTATGGCTACACCTTC
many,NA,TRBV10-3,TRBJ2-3,CAISELTGVRATDTQYF,TGTGCCATCAGTGAGTTGACAGGTGTCAGGGCCACAGATACGCAGTATTTT
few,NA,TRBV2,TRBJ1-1,CASSEQDFNTEAFF,TGTGCCAGCAGTGAACAGGACTTCAACACTGAAGCTTTCTTT
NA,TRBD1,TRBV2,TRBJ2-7,CASGTRTGGYEQYF,TGTGCCAGCGGGACCCGGACAGGGGGCTACGAGCAGTACTTC
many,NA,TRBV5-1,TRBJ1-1,CASSFRKNTEAFF,TGCGCCAGCAGCTTCAGGAAGAACACTGAAGCTTTCTTT
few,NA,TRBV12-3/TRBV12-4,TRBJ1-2,CASSLDLANYGYTF,TGTGCCAGCAGTTTAGATTTGGCTAACTATGGCTACACCTTC
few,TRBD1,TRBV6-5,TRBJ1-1,CATYGQVNTEAFF,TGTGCCACCTACGGACAGGTGAACACTGAAGCTTTCTTT
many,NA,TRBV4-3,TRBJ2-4,CASSQDYAGGGIQYF,TGCGCCAGCAGCCAAGATTACGCGGGCGGTGGCATTCAGTACTTC
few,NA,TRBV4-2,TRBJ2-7,CASSQERWGSYEQYF,TGTGCCAGCAGCCAAGAAAGGTGGGGCTCCTACGAGCAGTACTTC
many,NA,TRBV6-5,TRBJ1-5,CASSSSQIGGTQPQHF,TGTGCCAGCAGTTCCTCTCAGATCGGGGGCACACAGCCCCAGCATTTT
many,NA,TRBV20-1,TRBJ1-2,CSARVGSYGYTF,TGCAGTGCTAGAGTAGGGTCCTATGGCTACACCTTC
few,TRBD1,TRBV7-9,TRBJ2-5,CASRKGQGAGETQYF,TGTGCCAGCAGAAAAGGACAGGGGGCAGGGGAGACCCAGTACTTC
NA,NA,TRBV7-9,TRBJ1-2,CASSPLGGTYGYTF,TGTGCCAGCAGCCCGCTGGGGGGGACCTATGGCTACACCTTC
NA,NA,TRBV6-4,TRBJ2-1,CASSGGMYNEQFF,TGTGCCAGCAGTGGGGGGATGTACAATGAGCAGTTCTTC
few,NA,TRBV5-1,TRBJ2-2,CASSLLGRPNTGELFF,TGCGCCAGCAGCTTGTTGGGACGTCCGAACACCGGGGAGCTGTTTTTT
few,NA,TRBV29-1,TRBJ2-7,CSVVETGRVYEQYF,TGCAGCGTTGTCGAGACAGGAAGGGTGTACGAGCAGTACTTC
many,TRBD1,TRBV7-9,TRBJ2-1,CASSLVGTGSYPPYNEQFF,TGTGCCAGCAGCTTAGTAGGGACAGGGTCCTACCCACCCTACAATGAGCAGTTCTTC
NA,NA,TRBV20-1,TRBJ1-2,CSASYPTSYGYTF,TGCAGTGCTAGTTATCCAACCTCCTATGGCTACACCTTC
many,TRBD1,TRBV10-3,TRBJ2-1,CAARTGNNEQFF,TGTGCCGCCAGGACAGGGAACAATGAGCAGTTCTTC
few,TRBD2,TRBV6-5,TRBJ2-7,CASSYRTSGGSEQYF,TGTGCCAGCAGTTATCGGACTAGCGGGGGAAGCGAGCAGTACTTC
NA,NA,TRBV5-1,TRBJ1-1,CASSWGRGDAEAFF,TGCGCCAGCAGCTGGGGACGGGGCGACGCTGAAGCTTTCTTT
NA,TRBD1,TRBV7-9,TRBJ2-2,CASSSARTGTGNTGELFF,TGTGCCAGCAGCTCCGCACGCACCGGGACAGGGAACACCGGGGAGCTGTTTTTT
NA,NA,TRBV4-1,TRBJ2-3,CASSRPSDADTQYF,TGCGCCAGCAGCCGACCTAGCGATGCAGATACGCAGTATTTT
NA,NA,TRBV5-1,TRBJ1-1,CASSLASPKTEAFF,TGCGCCAGCAGCTTGGCTAGCCCGAAAACTGAAGCTTTCTTT
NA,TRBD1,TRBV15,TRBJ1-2,CATSRDLGGPGGYTF,TGTGCCACCAGCAGAGATCTAGGGGGCCCGGGTGGCTACACCTTC
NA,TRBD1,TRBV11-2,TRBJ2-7,CASSLAATGGGYEQYF,TGTGCCAGCAGCTTAGCCGCGACAGGGGGAGGCTACGAGCAGTACTTC
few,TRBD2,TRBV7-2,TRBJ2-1,CASSLVAGGLNEQFF,TGTGCCAGCAGCTTAGTGGCGGGGGGGCTCAATGAGCAGTTCTTC
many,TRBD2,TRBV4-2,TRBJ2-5,CASSQLSGGAAETQYF,TGTGCCAGCAGCCAATTGAGCGGGGGGGCCGCCGAGACCCAGTACTTC
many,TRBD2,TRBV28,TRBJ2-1,CASSYPGGRQRFF,TGTGCCAGCAGTTACCCGGGGGGGCGTCAACGGTTCTTC
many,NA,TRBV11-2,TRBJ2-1,CASSGQSDEQFF,TGTGCCAGCAGTGGGCAGTCGGATGAGCAGTTCTTC
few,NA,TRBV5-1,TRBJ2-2,CASSSLTSANTGELFF,TGCGCCAGCAGCTCACTGACTAGTGCGAACACCGGGGAGCTGTTTTTT
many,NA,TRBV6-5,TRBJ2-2,CASRSIGGRNTGELFF,TGTGCCAGCAGAAGTATCGGGGGGCGGAACACCGGGGAGCTGTTTTTT
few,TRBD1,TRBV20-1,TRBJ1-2,CSARVETGGEGYGYTF,TGCAGTGCTAGAGTAGAGACAGGGGGCGAGGGCTATGGCTACACCTTC